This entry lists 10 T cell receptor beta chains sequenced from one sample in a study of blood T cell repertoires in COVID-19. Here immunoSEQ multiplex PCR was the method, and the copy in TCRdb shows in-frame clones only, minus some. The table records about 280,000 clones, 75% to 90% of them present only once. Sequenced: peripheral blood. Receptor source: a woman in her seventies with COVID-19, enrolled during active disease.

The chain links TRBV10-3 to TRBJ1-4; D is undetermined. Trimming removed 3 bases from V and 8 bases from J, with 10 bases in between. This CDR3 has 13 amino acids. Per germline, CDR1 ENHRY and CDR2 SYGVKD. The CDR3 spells CAISDKDGEKLFF. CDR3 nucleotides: TGTGCCATCAGTGACAAAGACGGGGAAAAACTGTTTTTT.

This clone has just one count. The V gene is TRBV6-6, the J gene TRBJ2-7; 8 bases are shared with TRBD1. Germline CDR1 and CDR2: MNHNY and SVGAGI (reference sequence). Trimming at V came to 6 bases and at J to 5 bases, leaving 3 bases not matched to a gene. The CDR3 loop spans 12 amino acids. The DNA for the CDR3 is TGTGCCAGCAGGCAGGGGGCCGACGAGCAGTACTTC. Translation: CASRQGADEQYF.

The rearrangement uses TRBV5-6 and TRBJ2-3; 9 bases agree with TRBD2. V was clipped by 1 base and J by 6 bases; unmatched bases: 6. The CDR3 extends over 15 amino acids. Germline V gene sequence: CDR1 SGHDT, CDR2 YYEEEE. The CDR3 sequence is CASSLLAGGADTQYF. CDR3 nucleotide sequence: TGTGCCAGCAGCTTGCTGGCGGGGGGGGCTGATACGCAGTATTTT. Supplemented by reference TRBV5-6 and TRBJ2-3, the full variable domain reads DAGVTQSPTHLIKTRGQQVTLRCSPKSGHDTVSWYQQALGQGPQFIFQYYEEEERQRGNFPDRFSGHQFPNYSSELNVNALLLGDSALYLCASSLLAGGADTQYFGPGTRLTVL.

CDR3 nucleotide sequence: TGTGCCAGCACCCCCACAGGGCGATCTAGCACAGATACGCAGTATTTT. As protein: CASTPTGRSSTDTQYF. This sequence joins TRBV2 and TRBJ2-3; possible D gene TRBD1, 6 bases. Trimming cost V 7 bases and J 0 bases, with 17 bases left between them. Germline assignment: CDR1 SNHLY and CDR2 FYNNEI. The CDR3 consists of 16 residues.

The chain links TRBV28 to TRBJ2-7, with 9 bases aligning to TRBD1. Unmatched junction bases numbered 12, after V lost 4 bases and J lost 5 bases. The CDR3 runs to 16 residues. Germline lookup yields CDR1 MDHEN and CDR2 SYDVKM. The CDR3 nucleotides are TGTGCCAGCAGTTCCCCCGGACAGGGGACGTATCACGAGCAGTACTTC. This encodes CASSSPGQGTYHEQYF.

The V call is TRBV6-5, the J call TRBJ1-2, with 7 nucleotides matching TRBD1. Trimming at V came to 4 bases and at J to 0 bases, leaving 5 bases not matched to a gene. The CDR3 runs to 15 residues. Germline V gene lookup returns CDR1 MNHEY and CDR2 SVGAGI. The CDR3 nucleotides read TGTGCCAGCAGTTCTCCGGACAGGTCTAACTATGGCTACACCTTC. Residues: CASSSPDRSNYGYTF.

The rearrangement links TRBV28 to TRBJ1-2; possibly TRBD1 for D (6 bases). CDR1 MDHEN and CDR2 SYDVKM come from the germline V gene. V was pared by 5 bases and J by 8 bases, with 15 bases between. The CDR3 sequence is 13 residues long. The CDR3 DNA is TGTGCCAGCAGTACCCCAGGGGCAGGAGGCTACACCTTC. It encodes CASSTPGAGGYTF.

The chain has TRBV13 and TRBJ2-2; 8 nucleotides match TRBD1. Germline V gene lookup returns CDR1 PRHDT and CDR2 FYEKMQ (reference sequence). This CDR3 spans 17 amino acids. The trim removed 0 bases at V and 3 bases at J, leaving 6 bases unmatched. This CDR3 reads CASSLGRGQGDTGELFF. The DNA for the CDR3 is TGTGCCAGCAGCTTAGGCCGAGGACAGGGCGACACCGGGGAGCTGTTTTTT.

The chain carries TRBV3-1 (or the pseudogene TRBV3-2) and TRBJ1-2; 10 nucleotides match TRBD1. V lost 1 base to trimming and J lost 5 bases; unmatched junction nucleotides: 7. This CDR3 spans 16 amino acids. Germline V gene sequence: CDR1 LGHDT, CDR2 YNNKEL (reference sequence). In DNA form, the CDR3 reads TGTGCCAGCAGCCAAGCTGGGACAGGGGTGGTGTATGGCTACACCTTC. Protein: CASSQAGTGVVYGYTF.

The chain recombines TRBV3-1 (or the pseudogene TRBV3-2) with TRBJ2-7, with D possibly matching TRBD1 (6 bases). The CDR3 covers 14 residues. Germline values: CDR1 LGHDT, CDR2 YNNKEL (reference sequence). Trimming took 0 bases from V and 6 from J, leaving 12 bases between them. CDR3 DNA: TGTGCCAGCAGCCAAGATACGCAGGGGCGCGAGCAGTACTTC. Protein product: CASSQDTQGREQYF.